The rows below give T cell receptor beta chains drawn from one sample of a study of blood T cell repertoires in COVID-19. Libraries were prepared by immunoSEQ multiplex PCR; TCRdb keeps only in-frame clonotypes and omits some of them. The sample consists of approximately 170,000 clones, under 85% of them appearing once. Source material: peripheral blood. These receptors came from a man older than 75 with COVID-19, enrolled during active disease. CDR3s include the opening cysteine and the closing phenylalanine or tryptophan. Fields, in order: clone size, J gene, V gene, D gene, CDR3 length, CDR3 protein, CDR3 DNA. A D gene is named only where the DNA matches it firmly. The size of a clone is reported for some rows only, either as once, few or many, or as a class for expanded clones.

>-|TRBJ2-1|TRBV3-1/TRBV3-2|-|15
CASSPTGSSYNEQFF
TGTGCCAGCAGCCCCACTGGGAGCTCCTACAATGAGCAGTTCTTC
>-|TRBJ1-5|TRBV19|-|17
CASSIIATAYSNQPQHF
TGTGCCAGTAGTATTATAGCGACGGCATATAGCAATCAGCCCCAGCATTTT
>-|TRBJ1-5|TRBV18|TRBD1|15
CASSPGDRVNQPQHF
TGTGCCAGCTCACCCGGGGACAGGGTGAACCAGCCCCAGCATTTT
>-|TRBJ2-3|TRBV7-2|TRBD2|14
CASSRGLAEDTQYF
TGTGCCAGCAGCCGCGGGCTAGCGGAAGATACGCAGTATTTT
>-|TRBJ1-3|TRBV15|-|16
CATSRDAAPSGNTIYF
TGTGCCACCAGCAGAGACGCGGCCCCCTCTGGAAACACCATATATTTT
>-|TRBJ2-2|TRBV4-3|-|15
CASSPRRGSTGELFF
TGCGCCAGCAGCCCCCGAAGGGGTAGTACCGGGGAGCTGTTTTTT
>-|TRBJ2-5|TRBV11-3|TRBD1|16
CASSLGQGGIQETQYF
TGTGCCAGCAGCTTGGGACAGGGAGGGATACAAGAGACCCAGTACTTC
>-|TRBJ1-2|TRBV12-5|-|14
CASGLYQDSYGYTF
TGTGCTAGTGGTTTGTACCAAGACAGCTATGGCTACACCTTC
>-|TRBJ1-5|TRBV5-1|-|13
CASSVGVNQPQHF
TGCGCCAGCAGCGTTGGAGTCAATCAGCCCCAGCATTTT
>-|TRBJ2-1|TRBV18|TRBD2|16
CASSPPAGGVHNEQFF
TGTGCCAGCTCACCACCGGCGGGGGGCGTCCACAATGAGCAGTTCTTC
>-|TRBJ2-1|TRBV6-1|TRBD2|16
CASSDPGLAVDNEQFF
TGTGCCAGCAGTGACCCGGGACTAGCGGTTGACAATGAGCAGTTCTTC
>-|TRBJ1-5|TRBV5-1|-|14
CASSLGPLNQPQHF
TGCGCCAGCAGCTTGGGGCCTCTGAATCAGCCCCAGCATTTT
>-|TRBJ2-3|TRBV5-1|TRBD1|15
CASSLNGQGADTQYF
TGCGCCAGCAGCTTGAATGGACAGGGGGCAGATACGCAGTATTTT
>-|TRBJ2-3|TRBV7-3|-|14
CASSPQGLTDTQYF
TGTGCCAGCAGCCCACAGGGCCTCACAGATACGCAGTATTTT
>-|TRBJ1-2|TRBV5-1|-|13
CASSLEQGGGYTF
TGCGCCAGCAGCTTGGAGCAGGGTGGCGGCTACACCTTC
>-|TRBJ1-6|TRBV6-5|-|16
CASSYEGVTHNSPLHF
TGTGCCAGCAGTTACGAGGGTGTAACTCATAATTCACCCCTCCACTTT
>once|TRBJ2-7|TRBV3-1/TRBV3-2|-|15
CASSQDARHSYEQYF
TGTGCCAGCAGCCAAGATGCGAGGCATTCCTACGAGCAGTACTTC
>-|TRBJ2-7|TRBV18|TRBD1|15
CASSPTGGSSYEQYF
TGTGCCAGCTCACCCACAGGGGGCAGCTCCTACGAGCAGTACTTC
>-|TRBJ2-1|TRBV27|-|13
CATRRSSYNEQFF
TGTGCCACGCGGAGAAGCTCCTACAATGAGCAGTTCTTC
>few|TRBJ1-2|TRBV12-3/TRBV12-4|-|13
CASSLRQGLGYTF
TGTGCCAGCAGTTTACGGCAGGGGCTTGGCTACACCTTC
>once|TRBJ1-2|TRBV28|TRBD1|15
CASSLTGGKGDGYTF
TGTGCCAGCAGTTTAACAGGGGGCAAGGGGGATGGCTACACCTTC
>-|TRBJ1-1|TRBV6-1|-|14
CASSEGRSDTEAFF
TGTGCCAGCAGTGAAGGGAGGTCGGACACTGAAGCTTTCTTT
>-|TRBJ1-6|TRBV6-5|TRBD1|15
CASSLGQGGNSPLHF
TGTGCCAGCAGTTTAGGACAGGGTGGTAATTCACCCCTCCACTTT
>-|TRBJ1-5|TRBV5-6|-|14
CASSLGQFYQPQHF
TGTGCCAGCAGCTTGGGACAGTTCTATCAGCCCCAGCATTTT
>-|TRBJ2-1|TRBV7-2|-|11
CASSLSDEQFF
TGTGCCAGCAGCTTAAGCGATGAGCAGTTCTTC
>-|TRBJ1-5|TRBV5-6|TRBD1|15
CASSWTGGRNQPQHF
TGTGCCAGCAGTTGGACAGGGGGACGCAATCAGCCCCAGCATTTT
>-|TRBJ2-1|TRBV10-3|TRBD1|13
CATLGDSYNEQFF
TGTGCCACCCTGGGGGACAGTTACAATGAGCAGTTCTTC
>few|TRBJ1-3|TRBV7-8|-|18
CASSSPLGQQFSGNTIYF
TGTGCCAGCAGCTCCCCTTTAGGACAGCAATTCTCTGGAAACACCATATATTTT
>-|TRBJ2-5|TRBV5-5|-|14
CASGERTAQETQYF
TGTGCCAGCGGTGAACGGACAGCACAAGAGACCCAGTACTTC
>-|TRBJ2-3|TRBV11-1|-|14
CASSSQAEADTQYF
TGTGCCAGCAGCTCCCAGGCGGAGGCAGATACGCAGTATTTT
>-|TRBJ2-1|TRBV6-5|-|15
CASSYDRDSYNEQFF
TGTGCCAGCAGTTACGACAGAGACTCCTACAATGAGCAGTTCTTC
>-|TRBJ1-3|TRBV19|-|14
CASSPRIPGNTIYF
TGTGCCAGTAGTCCGAGGATTCCTGGAAACACCATATATTTT
>-|TRBJ1-1|TRBV29-1|-|14
CSVETGSGGTEAFF
TGCAGCGTTGAGACGGGGTCCGGGGGGACTGAAGCTTTCTTT
>-|TRBJ2-5|TRBV15|-|13
CATSRGTRETQYF
TGTGCCACCAGCAGGGGGACAAGAGAGACCCAGTACTTC
>-|TRBJ1-2|TRBV24-1|-|14
CATSDLQQDYGYTF
TGTGCCACCAGTGATTTACAACAGGATTATGGCTACACCTTC
>-|TRBJ2-2|TRBV7-8|TRBD2|15
CASSPRDYNTGELFF
TGTGCCAGCAGCCCCCGGGACTATAACACCGGGGAGCTGTTTTTT
>once|TRBJ1-5|TRBV5-1|-|14
CASSPEGGAQPQHF
TGCGCCAGCAGCCCCGAGGGGGGGGCCCAGCCCCAGCATTTT
>-|TRBJ2-3|TRBV9|-|13
CASSPGGVGAGYF
TGTGCCAGCAGCCCGGGGGGCGTCGGAGCCGGCTATTTT
>-|TRBJ1-1|TRBV5-4|TRBD1|17
CASSPGGQGAPGSEAFF
TGTGCCAGCAGCCCAGGGGGACAGGGGGCGCCGGGCAGTGAAGCTTTCTTT
>-|TRBJ2-7|TRBV6-5|TRBD2|14
CASSLAGGSYEQYF
TGTGCCAGCAGTCTAGCGGGGGGGTCCTACGAGCAGTACTTC
>-|TRBJ1-5|TRBV28|-|14
CASNPTRRIEPQHF
TGTGCCAGCAACCCAACCAGGCGCATCGAGCCCCAGCATTTT
>-|TRBJ2-7|TRBV7-2|TRBD2|15
CASSQRLAGGREQYF
TGTGCCAGCAGCCAAAGACTAGCGGGGGGGCGGGAGCAGTACTTC
>-|TRBJ2-3|TRBV11-2|TRBD2|16
CASSLRLAVRQDTQYF
TGTGCCAGCAGCTTACGGCTAGCGGTACGTCAAGATACGCAGTATTTT
>-|TRBJ2-2|TRBV9|-|15
CASSYGLGGAGELFF
TGTGCCAGCAGCTATGGCCTAGGGGGGGCCGGGGAGCTGTTTTTT
>-|TRBJ2-7|TRBV6-1|-|16
CASSEALLESSYEQYF
TGTGCCAGCAGTGAAGCGCTTCTGGAGAGCTCCTACGAGCAGTACTTC
>-|TRBJ2-7|TRBV24-1|TRBD1|17
CATSAASSGTGAYEQYF
TGTGCCACCAGTGCCGCCTCCTCCGGGACAGGGGCCTACGAGCAGTACTTC
>-|TRBJ1-2|TRBV23-1|-|17
CASSQWPKVGAGYGYTF
TGCGCCAGCAGTCAGTGGCCTAAGGTTGGGGCCGGATATGGCTACACCTTC
>-|TRBJ1-1|TRBV7-9|-|16
CASSPGGRGKNTEAFF
TGTGCCAGCAGCCCCGGAGGGCGAGGGAAGAACACTGAAGCTTTCTTT
>-|TRBJ1-2|TRBV24-1|-|13
CATSESSNYGYTF
TGTGCCACCAGTGAGTCGTCTAACTATGGCTACACCTTC
>once|TRBJ1-2|TRBV18|-|17
CASSPALRGRTNYGYTF
TGTGCCAGCTCACCAGCGCTTAGGGGCAGAACTAACTATGGCTACACCTTC
>-|TRBJ2-7|TRBV10-3|-|14
CAISDSRATYEQYF
TGTGCCATCAGTGACTCGAGGGCCACCTACGAGCAGTACTTC
>few|TRBJ1-6|TRBV5-1|-|15
CASSLNRQANSPLHF
TGCGCCAGCAGCTTAAATCGACAGGCTAATTCACCCCTCCACTTT
>-|TRBJ2-3|TRBV11-3|TRBD2|15
CASRSAGAYTDTQYF
TGTGCCAGCAGATCAGCGGGGGCCTACACAGATACGCAGTATTTT
>-|TRBJ2-7|TRBV5-6|TRBD2|17
CASSYARTSGGSYEQYF
TGTGCCAGCAGTTATGCCAGGACTAGCGGGGGCTCCTACGAGCAGTACTTC
>-|TRBJ2-5|TRBV18|-|14
CASSGIRGGETQYF
TGTGCCAGCTCAGGCATAAGGGGAGGCGAGACCCAGTACTTC
>-|TRBJ2-5|TRBV10-3|TRBD2|16
CAISESPVSGGETQYF
TGTGCCATCAGTGAGTCCCCCGTGTCCGGGGGGGAGACCCAGTACTTC
>-|TRBJ1-6|TRBV11-2|-|13
CASSNTHNSPLHF
TGTGCCAGCAGTAACACCCATAATTCACCCCTCCACTTT
>-|TRBJ1-6|TRBV14|TRBD1|15
CASSREAGGQSPLHF
TGTGCCAGCAGCCGCGAGGCAGGGGGCCAGTCACCCCTCCACTTT
>-|TRBJ1-4|TRBV29-1|-|12
CSATGTNEKLFF
TGCAGCGCTACCGGGACTAATGAAAAACTGTTTTTT
>-|TRBJ1-3|TRBV18|-|16
CASSPTQTGPGNTIYF
TGTGCCAGCTCACCCACCCAGACAGGTCCCGGAAACACCATATATTTT